Shown below are 27 T cell receptor beta chains from a single sample sequenced in a study of blood T cell repertoires in COVID-19 (dated by TCRdb to the early 2020s). Receptor libraries were prepared by the immunoSEQ multiplex PCR assay. Entries here come from immuneACCESS through TCRdb and include only in-frame sequences with V and J called. Some clones fail to appear in such tables; in the studies checked, an unresolved V gene covers under half of the shortfall, and the cause of the remainder is unknown. The sample includes 65,000 to 70,000 clones, with 81% observed a single time. 9.2% of the sample rests with the top ten. Material for sequencing was peripheral blood. All receptors come from a human donor in a cohort sampled during active COVID-19.

This chain connects TRBV10-2 to TRBJ2-7, with TRBD1 matching over 10 bases. The germline gives CDR1 WSHSY, CDR2 SAAADI. The CDR3 consists of 15 residues. V gave up 7 bases and J gave up 1 base; unmatched junction bases: 7. The CDR3 DNA reads as TGCGCCAGCATTAGGGGACAGGGGCCTTCCTACGAGCAGTACTTC. Translating it yields CASIRGQGPSYEQYF.

This chain joins TRBV24-1 and TRBJ2-4; 7 nucleotides agree with TRBD1. The germline gives CDR1 KGHDR, CDR2 SFDVKD. The junction had 13 bases not matched to a gene; V was cut back by 9 bases and J by 0 bases. The CDR3 spans 17 residues. Here the CDR3 reads CATLSGQSPPAKNIQYF. The CDR3 DNA follows: TGTGCCACCCTATCGGGACAGTCACCCCCAGCCAAAAACATTCAGTACTTC.

The gene calls are TRBV25-1 and TRBJ1-4, with D uncertain. CDR1 is MGHDK, CDR2 SYGVNS, per germline. V was trimmed by 11 bases and J by 7 bases, leaving 11 bases between them. CDR3 length equals 11 residues. The CDR3 loop reads CASNRGEKLFF. Here the CDR3 DNA reads TGTGCCTCTAACCGGGGTGAAAAACTGTTTTTT.

J is TRBJ2-3 and V is TRBV7-6; 9 nucleotides agree with TRBD1. Germline V gene sequence: CDR1 SGHVS, CDR2 FNYEAQ. V lost 3 bases and J lost 4; bases outside the gene matches: 5. The CDR3 runs 15 residues. CDR3 region: CASSFTGGLADTQYF. The CDR3 nucleotides are TGTGCCAGCAGCTTCACAGGGGGCTTGGCAGATACGCAGTATTTT.

J is TRBJ1-2 and V is TRBV5-4, with 7 nucleotides matching TRBD1. The length of the CDR3 is 14 residues. The germline V gene encodes CDR1 SGHNT and CDR2 YYREEE (reference sequence). The V segment lost 1 base and the J segment 4 bases; nucleotides outside the gene matches: 4. The DNA for the CDR3 is TGTGCCAGCAGCTTGACAGGGGTGGGCTATGGCTACACCTTC. Translating gives CASSLTGVGYGYTF.

J is TRBJ2-5 and V is TRBV27; 8 bases are a match to TRBD2. Trimming took 5 bases from V and 4 from J; bases not matched to a gene: 6. CDR1 and CDR2 (germline): MNHEY, SMNVEV (reference sequence). The CDR3 contains 14 residues. CDR3 loop: CASSGGLAGETQYF. The CDR3 nucleotides read TGTGCCAGCAGTGGGGGTCTAGCGGGAGAGACCCAGTACTTC.

The chain uses TRBV4-2 and TRBJ1-2, with 9 bases aligning to TRBD1. The junction had 8 bases not matched to a gene; V was cut back by 1 base and J by 8 bases. The CDR3 loop spans 15 amino acids. Looked up from germline, CDR1 is LGHNA and CDR2 is YNFKEQ. The CDR3 DNA is TGTGCCAGCAGCCAAGCCCCCGGGACAGGGTTCGGCTACACCTTC. This sequence encodes CASSQAPGTGFGYTF.

V usage is TRBV6-5 and J usage is TRBJ2-1; 8 bases are shared with TRBD2. With 6 bases clipped from V and 2 bases from J, the junction kept 6 bases outside the gene matches. This CDR3 has 15 residues. The germline V gene has CDR1 MNHEY and CDR2 SVGAGI. The CDR3 reads CASSPSGSAYNEQFF. In DNA, the CDR3 is TGTGCCAGCAGCCCCAGCGGGAGTGCCTACAATGAGCAGTTCTTC.

The V call is TRBV24-1, the J call TRBJ1-1; 7 bases agree with TRBD1. This CDR3 region has 14 residues. Germline V CDR1 and CDR2: KGHDR, SFDVKD. J lost 3 bases, V lost 4 bases, and 4 bases had no gene match. CDR3 nucleotide sequence: TGTGCCACCAGTGACGGTACAGGGGACACTGAAGCTTTCTTT. It translates to CATSDGTGDTEAFF.

V is TRBV24-1 and J is TRBJ2-1, with 8 bases matching TRBD1. V shed 4 bases, J shed 10 bases, and the junction held 5 bases outside the gene matches. In germline, CDR1 is KGHDR, CDR2 SFDVKD. The CDR3 covers 13 residues. The CDR3 reads CATSDHHRGEQFF. In nucleotides, the CDR3 is TGTGCCACCAGTGACCACCACAGGGGGGAGCAGTTCTTC.

The rearrangement links TRBV19 to TRBJ2-7; maybe TRBD1 (6 bases). The CDR3 has 12 amino acids. Trimming took 4 bases from V and 5 from J, leaving 9 bases between them. Looked up from germline, CDR1 is LNHDA and CDR2 is SQIVND (reference sequence). CDR3 loop: CASSSQGNEQYF. In DNA form, the CDR3 reads TGTGCCAGTAGTAGCCAGGGGAACGAGCAGTACTTC.

V usage is TRBV4-1 and J usage is TRBJ2-1, with D maybe TRBD2 (5 bases). The CDR3 has 17 residues. Germline-derived CDR1 and CDR2 are MGHRA and YSYEKL. V lost 1 base to trimming and J lost 7 bases, with 20 bases between them. Written as DNA, the CDR3 is TGCGCCAGCAGCCAAGCCTCGCTAGCTTCATCGGGGAATGAGCAGTTCTTC. As protein: CASSQASLASSGNEQFF.

The chain couples TRBV20-1 to TRBJ2-1, with D tentatively TRBD1 (6 bases). V was cut by 4 bases and J by 7 bases, with 8 bases left in between. There are 11 residues in the CDR3. Germline values: CDR1 DFQATT, CDR2 SNEGSKA (reference sequence). The CDR3: CSAMTGNEQFF. CDR3 coding DNA: TGCAGTGCTATGACAGGTAATGAGCAGTTCTTC.

The V gene is TRBV18, the J gene TRBJ2-3; TRBD1 agrees at 7 bases. The CDR3 consists of 16 residues. Looked up from germline, CDR1 is KGHSH and CDR2 is LQKENI. Unmatched junction bases numbered 12, after V lost 4 bases and J lost 5 bases. The CDR3 loop is CASSLTKNRQGDTQYF. The CDR3, as DNA: TGTGCCAGCTCACTGACTAAGAACCGACAGGGAGATACGCAGTATTTT.

V gene TRBV6-6 combines with J gene TRBJ1-2; 7 bases match TRBD1. There are 14 residues in the CDR3. CDR1 MNHNY and CDR2 SVGAGI come from the germline V gene (reference sequence). V dropped 6 bases and J dropped 8; count of bases not matched to a gene: 12. The CDR3 region is CASRPEGAGWGYTF. The CDR3 DNA follows: TGTGCCAGCAGACCGGAGGGGGCGGGATGGGGCTACACCTTC.

The chain has TRBV14 and TRBJ2-3; 12 nucleotides line up with TRBD2. The ends lost 4 bases at V and 4 bases at J; junction bases unmatched: 3. The germline CDR1 and CDR2 sequences are SGHDN and FVKESK. The CDR3 covers 15 residues. CDR3 bases: TGTGCCAGCAGCCCGACTAGCGGGAGACCAGATACGCAGTATTTT. Protein: CASSPTSGRPDTQYF.

This chain joins TRBV28 and TRBJ2-5; D possibly corresponds to TRBD2 (7 bases). The CDR3 runs 17 residues. Germline CDR1 is MDHEN and CDR2 is SYDVKM. V was clipped by 7 bases and J by 5 bases, with 26 bases between them. As DNA, the CDR3 is TGTGCCAGCACCTCCGTGGGAATAGAGTGGGGGGGCGAGACCCAGTACTTC. Encoded protein: CASTSVGIEWGGETQYF.

The rearrangement links TRBV7-8 to TRBJ1-1, with a weak D call TRBD1 (6 bases). The ends were cut back, 2 bases at V and 4 bases at J, with 14 bases in the middle. CDR1 and CDR2 (germline): SGHVS, FQNEAQ. This CDR3 spans 15 amino acids. The CDR3 loop reads CASSLRGAGGTEAFF. The CDR3 DNA is TGTGCCAGCAGCTTACGGGGGGCCGGCGGCACTGAAGCTTTCTTT.

By sample fraction, this clone is medium-sized. This chain joins TRBV4-2 and TRBJ2-7, with TRBD2 as a possible D gene (5 bases). Germline V gene data show CDR1 as LGHNA and CDR2 as YNFKEQ. V was shortened by 4 bases and J by 2 bases, with 9 bases between the two germline ends. CDR3 length equals 13 residues. CDR3 sequence reads: CASSRIGAYEQYF. CDR3 sequence (DNA): TGTGCCAGCAGCCGAATCGGGGCCTACGAGCAGTACTTC.

The chain links TRBV7-9 to TRBJ2-3, with TRBD2 identical over 8 bases. Germline lookup yields CDR1 SEHNR and CDR2 FQNEAQ (reference sequence). The length of the CDR3 is 15 residues. Germline trimming cut 1 base from V and 1 base from J; bases unmatched to any gene: 1. CDR3 sequence: CASSLEGLGTDTQYF. The DNA for the CDR3 is TGTGCCAGCAGCTTAGAGGGACTAGGCACAGATACGCAGTATTTT.

The chain has TRBV2 and TRBJ1-5, with 7 bases identical to TRBD1. The germline V gene encodes CDR1 SNHLY and CDR2 FYNNEI. V lost 6 bases to trimming and J lost 0 bases; unmatched junction nucleotides: 2. The CDR3 consists of 14 residues. In nucleotides, the CDR3 is TGTGCCAGCAGAGGACAGGATAGCAATCAGCCCCAGCATTTT. Its translation is CASRGQDSNQPQHF.

The rearrangement joins TRBV11-2 to TRBJ1-2, with D hard to call. This CDR3 has 13 amino acids. CDR1 and CDR2 from the germline V gene are SGHAT and FQNNGV. The germline V and J ends were trimmed by 0 bases and 8 bases, with 10 bases remaining between them. CDR3 nucleotide sequence: TGTGCCAGCAGCTTAGACCTTCGGGGAGGCTACACCTTC. Its protein is CASSLDLRGGYTF.

The V gene is TRBV2, the J gene TRBJ2-1; 7 bases match TRBD2. CDR1 SNHLY and CDR2 FYNNEI come from the germline V gene. After removal of 6 bases from V and 5 bases from J, the junction contained 13 bases not matched to a gene. The CDR3 runs 16 residues. The DNA for the CDR3 is TGTGCCAGCAGGAGGCTGTTGGCGGGAGCTAACAATGAGCAGTTCTTC. This translates into CASRRLLAGANNEQFF.

The rearrangement links TRBV5-6 to TRBJ2-7; D ambiguous. V dropped 0 bases and J dropped 2 bases, with 9 bases sitting between them. Germline CDR1 SGHDT, CDR2 YYEEEE. The CDR3 totals 14 residues. This chain's CDR3 is CASSLVATPYEQYF. CDR3 nucleotides: TGTGCCAGCAGCTTGGTTGCTACCCCCTACGAGCAGTACTTC.

The gene calls are TRBV18 and TRBJ2-7, with D possibly being TRBD2 (6 bases). The CDR3 loop spans 12 amino acids. Germline V gene data show CDR1 as KGHSH and CDR2 as LQKENI. Trimming pared 3 bases from V and 6 bases from J, leaving 9 bases between. The CDR3 DNA sequence: TGTGCCAGCTCACCGGGACTCACCGAGCAGTACTTC. As protein: CASSPGLTEQYF.

CDR3 DNA sequence: TGTGCCAGCAGCTCGAGAGGCGGGAGGAGTCACGGGGAGCTGTTTTTT. This sequence encodes CASSSRGGRSHGELFF. V gene TRBV11-2 combines with J gene TRBJ2-2; 8 positions match TRBD2. The germline V gene has CDR1 SGHAT and CDR2 FQNNGV. CDR3 length: 16 amino acids. The junction had 11 bases not matched to a gene; V was cut back by 4 bases and J by 7 bases.

The chain links TRBV7-8 to TRBJ1-6; the match to TRBD1 covers 10 bases. This CDR3 is built from 15 residues. The trim removed 5 bases at V and 7 bases at J, leaving 5 bases unmatched. Germline V gene sequence: CDR1 SGHVS, CDR2 FQNEAQ. The CDR3 spells CASSQWDRGNSPLHF. In nucleotides, the CDR3 is TGTGCCAGCAGCCAATGGGACAGGGGAAATTCACCCCTCCACTTT.